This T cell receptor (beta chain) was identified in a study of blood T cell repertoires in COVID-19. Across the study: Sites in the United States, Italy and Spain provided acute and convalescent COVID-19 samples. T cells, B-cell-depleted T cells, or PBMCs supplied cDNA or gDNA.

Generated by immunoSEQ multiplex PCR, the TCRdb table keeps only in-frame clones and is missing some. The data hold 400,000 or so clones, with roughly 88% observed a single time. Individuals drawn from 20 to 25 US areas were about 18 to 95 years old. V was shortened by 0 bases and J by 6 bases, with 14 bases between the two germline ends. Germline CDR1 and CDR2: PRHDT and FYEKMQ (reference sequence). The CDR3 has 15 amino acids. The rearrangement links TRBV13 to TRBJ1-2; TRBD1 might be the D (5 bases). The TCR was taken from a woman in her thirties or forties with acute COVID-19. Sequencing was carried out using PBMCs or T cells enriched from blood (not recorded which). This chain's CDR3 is CASSLGRGRVDGYTF. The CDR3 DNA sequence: TGTGCCAGCAGCTTAGGTCGTGGCAGGGTTGATGGCTACACCTTC.